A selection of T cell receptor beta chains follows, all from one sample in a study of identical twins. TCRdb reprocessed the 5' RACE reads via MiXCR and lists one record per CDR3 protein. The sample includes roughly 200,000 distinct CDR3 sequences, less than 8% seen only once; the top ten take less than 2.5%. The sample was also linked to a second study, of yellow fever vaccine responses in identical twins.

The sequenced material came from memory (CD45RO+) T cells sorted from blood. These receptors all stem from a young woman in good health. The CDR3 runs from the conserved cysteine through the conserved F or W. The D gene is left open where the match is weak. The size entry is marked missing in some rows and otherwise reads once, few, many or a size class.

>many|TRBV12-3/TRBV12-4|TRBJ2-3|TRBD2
TGTGCCAGCAGTTCCCTAGCGGGGAATACGCAGTATTTT
CASSSLAGNTQYF
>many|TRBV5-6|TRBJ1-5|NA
TGTGCCAGCAGCTTGGATGGCGGGACACTTAATAGCAATCAGCCCCAGCATTTT
CASSLDGGTLNSNQPQHF
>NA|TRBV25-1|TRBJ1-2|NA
TGTGCCAGCAGCCTTCAGATGGGGGGCGATGGCTACACCTTC
CASSLQMGGDGYTF
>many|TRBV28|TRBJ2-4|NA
TGTGCCAGCAGCATCATACAGGGTACAGACATTCAGTACTTC
CASSIIQGTDIQYF
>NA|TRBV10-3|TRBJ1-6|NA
TGTGCCATCAACAGGGCTGAGAATTCACCCCTCCACTTT
CAINRAENSPLHF
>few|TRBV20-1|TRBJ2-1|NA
TGCAGTGCTAGAGATCGACAGAGGGCAAGTGGGGGTGAGCAGTTCTTC
CSARDRQRASGGEQFF
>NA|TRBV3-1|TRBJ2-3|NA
TGTGCCAGCAGCCAACGGGACTCTAACACAGATACGCAGTATTTT
CASSQRDSNTDTQYF
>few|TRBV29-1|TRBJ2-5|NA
TGCAGCGTTGGAGGGGCAGAAGAGACCCAGTACTTC
CSVGGAEETQYF
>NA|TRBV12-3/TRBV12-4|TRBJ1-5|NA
TGTGCCTTCAGTAAGAGAACAGGGAGGGGGGTAAGCAATCAGCCCCAGCATTTT
CAFSKRTGRGVSNQPQHF
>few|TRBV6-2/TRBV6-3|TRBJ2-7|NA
TGTGCCAGCAGTTACTCCCGACGACAGATGAGTAAGGAGCTCGACGAGCAGTACTTC
CASSYSRRQMSKELDEQYF
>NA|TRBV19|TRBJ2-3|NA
TGTGCCACCTCCGGGACTTTAACAGATACGCAGTATTTT
CATSGTLTDTQYF
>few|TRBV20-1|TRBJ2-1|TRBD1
TGCAGTGCTAAAGGGACAGGGGGCCTTGGGAATGAGCAGTTCTTC
CSAKGTGGLGNEQFF
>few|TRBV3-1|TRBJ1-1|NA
TGTGCCAGCAGCCAGACGAAAGCTGAAGCTTTCTTT
CASSQTKAEAFF
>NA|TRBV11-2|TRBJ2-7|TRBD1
TGTGCCAGCAGCTTAGCCCCTACAGGGGGCCTAAGAGAGCAGTACTTC
CASSLAPTGGLREQYF
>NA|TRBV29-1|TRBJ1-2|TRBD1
TGCAGCGTGATCGGACAGGGGAAATACTATGGCTACACCTTC
CSVIGQGKYYGYTF
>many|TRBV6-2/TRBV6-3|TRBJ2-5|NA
TGTGCCAGCAGTAGGGCAGAGACCCAGTACTTC
CASSRAETQYF
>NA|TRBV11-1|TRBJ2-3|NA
TGTGCCAGCAGCTTCGCCTTGGTCGGGGCTGACACAGATACGCAGTATTTT
CASSFALVGADTDTQYF